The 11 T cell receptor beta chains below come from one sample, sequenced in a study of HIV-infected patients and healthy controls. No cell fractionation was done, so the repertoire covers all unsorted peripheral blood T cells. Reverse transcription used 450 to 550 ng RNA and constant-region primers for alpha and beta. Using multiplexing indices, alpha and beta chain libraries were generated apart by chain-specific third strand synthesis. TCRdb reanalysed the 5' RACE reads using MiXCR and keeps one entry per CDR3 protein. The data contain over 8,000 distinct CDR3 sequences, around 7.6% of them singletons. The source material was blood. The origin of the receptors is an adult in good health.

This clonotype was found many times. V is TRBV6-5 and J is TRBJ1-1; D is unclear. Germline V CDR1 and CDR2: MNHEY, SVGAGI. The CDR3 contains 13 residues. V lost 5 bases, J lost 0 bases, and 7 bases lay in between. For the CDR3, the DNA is TGTGCCAGCAGTCCGAATGTGAACACTGAAGCTTTCTTT. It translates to CASSPNVNTEAFF.

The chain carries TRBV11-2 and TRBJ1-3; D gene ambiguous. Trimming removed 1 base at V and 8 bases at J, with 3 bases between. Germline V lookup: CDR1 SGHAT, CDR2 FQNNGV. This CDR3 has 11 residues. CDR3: CASSLGDTIYF. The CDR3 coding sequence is TGTGCCAGCAGCTTAGGGGACACCATATATTTT.

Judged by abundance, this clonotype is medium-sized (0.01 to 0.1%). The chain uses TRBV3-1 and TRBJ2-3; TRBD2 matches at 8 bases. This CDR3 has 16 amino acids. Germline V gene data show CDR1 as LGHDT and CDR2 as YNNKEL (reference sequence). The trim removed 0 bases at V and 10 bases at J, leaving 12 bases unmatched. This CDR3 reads CASSQDRTGGPTSQYF. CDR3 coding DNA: TGTGCCAGCAGCCAAGATCGGACGGGGGGGCCTACGTCGCAGTATTTT.

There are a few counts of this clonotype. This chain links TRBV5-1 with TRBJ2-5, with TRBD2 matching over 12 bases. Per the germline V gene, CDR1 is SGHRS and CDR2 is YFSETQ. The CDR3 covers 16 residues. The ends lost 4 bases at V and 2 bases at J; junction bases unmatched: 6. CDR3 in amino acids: CASSLTGLAGQETQYF. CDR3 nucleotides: TGCGCCAGCAGCCTCACCGGACTAGCGGGACAAGAGACCCAGTACTTC.

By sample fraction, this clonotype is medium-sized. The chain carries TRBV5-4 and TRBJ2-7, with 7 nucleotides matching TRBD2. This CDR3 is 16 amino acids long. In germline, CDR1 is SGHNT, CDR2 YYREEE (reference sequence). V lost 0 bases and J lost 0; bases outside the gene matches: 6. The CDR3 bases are TGTGCCAGCAGCTTGGCGGGGACTACATCCTCCTACGAGCAGTACTTC. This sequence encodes CASSLAGTTSSYEQYF.

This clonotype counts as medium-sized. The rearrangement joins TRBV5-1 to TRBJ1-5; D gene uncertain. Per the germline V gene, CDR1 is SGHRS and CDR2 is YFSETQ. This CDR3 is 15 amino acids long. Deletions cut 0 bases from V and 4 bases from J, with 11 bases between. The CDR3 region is CASSLGGGSNQPQHF. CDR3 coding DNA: TGCGCCAGCAGCTTGGGGGGAGGGTCAAATCAGCCCCAGCATTTT.

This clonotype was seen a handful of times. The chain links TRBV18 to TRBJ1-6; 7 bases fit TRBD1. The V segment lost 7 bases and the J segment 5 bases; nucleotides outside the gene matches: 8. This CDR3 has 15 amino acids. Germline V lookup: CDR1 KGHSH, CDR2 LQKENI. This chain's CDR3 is CASLDGTAHNSPLHF. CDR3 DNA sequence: TGTGCCAGCTTAGACGGGACAGCCCATAATTCACCCCTCCACTTT. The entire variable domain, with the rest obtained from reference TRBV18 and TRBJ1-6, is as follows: NAGVMQNPRHLVRRRGQEARLRCSPMKGHSHVYWYRQLPEEGLKFMVYLQKENIIDESGMPKERFSAEFPKEGPSILRIQQVVRGDSAAYFCASLDGTAHNSPLHFGNGTRLTVT.

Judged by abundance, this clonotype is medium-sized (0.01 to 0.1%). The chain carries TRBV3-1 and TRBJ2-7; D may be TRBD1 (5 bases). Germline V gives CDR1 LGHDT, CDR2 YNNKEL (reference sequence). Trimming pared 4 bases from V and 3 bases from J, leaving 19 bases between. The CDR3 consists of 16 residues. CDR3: CASSPLLGRELYEQYF. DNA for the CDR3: TGTGCCAGCAGCCCCCTCTTGGGCAGGGAACTCTACGAGCAGTACTTC.

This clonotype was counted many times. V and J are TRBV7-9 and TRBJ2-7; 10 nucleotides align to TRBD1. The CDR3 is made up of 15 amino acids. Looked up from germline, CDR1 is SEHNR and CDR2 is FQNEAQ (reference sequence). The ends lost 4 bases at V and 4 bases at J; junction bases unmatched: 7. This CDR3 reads CASSYPWGQGYEQYF. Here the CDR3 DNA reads TGTGCCAGCAGCTACCCATGGGGACAGGGGTACGAGCAGTACTTC. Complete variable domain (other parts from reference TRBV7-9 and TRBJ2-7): DTGVSQNPRHKITKRGQNVTFRCDPISEHNRLYWYRQTLGQGPEFLTYFQNEAQLEKSRLLSDRFSAERPKGSFSTLEIQRTEQGDSAMYLCASSYPWGQGYEQYFGPGTRLTVT.

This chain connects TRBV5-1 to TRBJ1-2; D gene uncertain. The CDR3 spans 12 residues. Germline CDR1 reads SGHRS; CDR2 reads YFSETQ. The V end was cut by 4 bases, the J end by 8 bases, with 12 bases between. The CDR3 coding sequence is TGCGCCAGCAGCAGTTCAGAAAGGGGCTACACCTTC. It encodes CASSSSERGYTF.

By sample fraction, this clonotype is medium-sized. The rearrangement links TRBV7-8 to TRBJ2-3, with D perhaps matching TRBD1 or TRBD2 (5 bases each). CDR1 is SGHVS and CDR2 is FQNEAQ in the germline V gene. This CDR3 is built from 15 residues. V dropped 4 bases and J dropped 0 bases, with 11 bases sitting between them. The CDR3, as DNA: TGTGCCAGCAGCTCGCCGGGGCCGAGCACAGATACGCAGTATTTT. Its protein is CASSSPGPSTDTQYF.